These T cell receptor beta chains were read from a single sample in a study of T cell clones after liver transplantation. Profiling relied on immunoSEQ multiplex PCR, and the TCRdb table lists in-frame clones only, not all of them. Of roughly 80,000 clones in the sample, 82% were seen once. Material: CD4+ T cells from blood, obtained about 46 months after liver transplant. These receptors were taken from a human patient who received a liver transplant. These T cells may partly come from the graft donor. The CDR3 runs from the conserved cysteine through the conserved F or W. Each record gives: J gene, D gene, clone size, V gene, CDR3 protein, CDR3 DNA. D genes are given only for firm matches. Size is stated for part of the rows, as once, few or many counts, or as a class when the clone is expanded.

j_gene: TRBJ2-1
d_gene: TRBD2
abundance: NA
v_gene: TRBV7-9
CDR3aa: CASSEEGGPPVKQFF
CDR3nt: TGTGCCAGCAGCGAAGAGGGAGGGCCCCCGGTTAAGCAGTTCTTC

j_gene: TRBJ2-2
d_gene: TRBD1
abundance: NA
v_gene: TRBV18
CDR3aa: CASSSDRGRTGELFF
CDR3nt: TGTGCCAGCTCATCAGACAGGGGGCGGACCGGGGAGCTGTTTTTT

j_gene: TRBJ2-5
d_gene: NA
abundance: NA
v_gene: TRBV7-2
CDR3aa: CASSLGLGKTQYF
CDR3nt: TGTGCCAGCAGCTTAGGTTTAGGAAAGACCCAGTACTTC

j_gene: TRBJ2-1
d_gene: TRBD1
abundance: NA
v_gene: TRBV27
CDR3aa: CASSSQGASYNEQFF
CDR3nt: TGTGCCAGCAGTTCGCAGGGGGCGTCCTACAATGAGCAGTTCTTC

j_gene: TRBJ2-4
d_gene: NA
abundance: NA
v_gene: TRBV21-1
CDR3aa: CASSKGPWVAKNIQYF
CDR3nt: TGTGCCAGCAGCAAAGGTCCATGGGTGGCCAAAAACATTCAGTACTTC

j_gene: TRBJ2-3
d_gene: TRBD2
abundance: few
v_gene: TRBV29-1
CDR3aa: CSVASGEDTQYF
CDR3nt: TGCAGCGTCGCAAGCGGGGAGGATACGCAGTATTTT

j_gene: TRBJ2-7
d_gene: NA
abundance: NA
v_gene: TRBV29-1
CDR3aa: CSVSQGTFAYEQYF
CDR3nt: TGCAGCGTTTCTCAGGGGACTTTCGCCTACGAGCAGTACTTC

j_gene: TRBJ1-5
d_gene: NA
abundance: NA
v_gene: TRBV21-1
CDR3aa: CASSKAGQGVWCNQPQHF
CDR3nt: TGTGCCAGCAGCAAAGCAGGTCAGGGAGTGTGGTGCAATCAGCCCCAGCATTTT

j_gene: TRBJ2-1
d_gene: NA
abundance: NA
v_gene: TRBV9
CDR3aa: CASSVAVFNNEQFF
CDR3nt: TGTGCCAGCAGCGTAGCCGTTTTTAACAATGAGCAGTTCTTC

j_gene: TRBJ2-7
d_gene: NA
abundance: NA
v_gene: TRBV2
CDR3aa: CASSPVLAYEQYF
CDR3nt: TGTGCCAGCAGCCCCGTTCTAGCCTACGAGCAGTACTTC

j_gene: TRBJ2-5
d_gene: TRBD2
abundance: once
v_gene: TRBV6-6
CDR3aa: CASSYGASGDRETQYF
CDR3nt: TGTGCCAGCAGTTACGGGGCTAGCGGGGACCGAGAGACCCAGTACTTC

j_gene: TRBJ2-7
d_gene: NA
abundance: NA
v_gene: TRBV7-9
CDR3aa: CASSLYPSPSSYEQYF
CDR3nt: TGTGCCAGCAGCTTATATCCTAGCCCAAGCTCCTACGAGCAGTACTTC

j_gene: TRBJ2-4
d_gene: NA
abundance: NA
v_gene: TRBV28
CDR3aa: CASRTGASGKNIQYF
CDR3nt: TGTGCCAGCAGGACAGGGGCTAGCGGGAAGAACATTCAGTACTTC

j_gene: TRBJ1-2
d_gene: NA
abundance: NA
v_gene: TRBV27
CDR3aa: CASSLRSTRGYTF
CDR3nt: TGTGCCAGCAGTTTAAGGTCAACACGGGGCTACACCTTC

j_gene: TRBJ2-7
d_gene: NA
abundance: NA
v_gene: TRBV5-1
CDR3aa: CASSLQESGDEQYF
CDR3nt: TGCGCCAGCAGCTTACAAGAATCAGGGGACGAGCAGTACTTC

j_gene: TRBJ2-3
d_gene: NA
abundance: NA
v_gene: TRBV27
CDR3aa: CASSSDRPSTDTQYF
CDR3nt: TGTGCCAGCAGTTCCGACAGACCTAGCACAGATACGCAGTATTTT

j_gene: TRBJ2-1
d_gene: TRBD2
abundance: once
v_gene: TRBV6-1
CDR3aa: CASSERAGTAEQFF
CDR3nt: TGTGCCAGCAGTGAACGAGCGGGAACCGCTGAGCAGTTCTTC

j_gene: TRBJ2-5
d_gene: NA
abundance: NA
v_gene: TRBV5-1
CDR3aa: CASSWTGQGLGETQYF
CDR3nt: TGCGCCAGCAGCTGGACGGGGCAGGGTTTGGGGGAGACCCAGTACTTC

j_gene: TRBJ2-2
d_gene: NA
abundance: NA
v_gene: TRBV5-8
CDR3aa: CASSLQDTHTGELFF
CDR3nt: TGTGCCAGCAGCTTGCAGGACACCCACACCGGGGAGCTGTTTTTT

j_gene: TRBJ1-5
d_gene: TRBD1
abundance: NA
v_gene: TRBV28
CDR3aa: CASSPNDRGIQPQHF
CDR3nt: TGTGCCAGCAGCCCCAACGACAGGGGTATACAGCCCCAGCATTTT

j_gene: TRBJ2-2
d_gene: NA
abundance: NA
v_gene: TRBV9
CDR3aa: CASSVGGELFF
CDR3nt: TGTGCCAGCAGCGTAGGCGGGGAGCTGTTTTTT

j_gene: TRBJ2-2
d_gene: TRBD1
abundance: few
v_gene: TRBV5-6
CDR3aa: CASSFRDRAHTGELFF
CDR3nt: TGTGCCAGCAGCTTCCGGGACAGGGCTCACACCGGGGAGCTGTTTTTT

j_gene: TRBJ2-7
d_gene: NA
abundance: NA
v_gene: TRBV4-1
CDR3aa: CASSLDRDPIYEQYF
CDR3nt: TGCGCCAGCAGCCTAGACCGGGACCCGATCTACGAGCAGTACTTC

j_gene: TRBJ1-1
d_gene: NA
abundance: NA
v_gene: TRBV4-3
CDR3aa: CASSQDGGTEAFF
CDR3nt: TGCGCCAGCAGCCAGGACGGGGGCACTGAAGCTTTCTTT

j_gene: TRBJ2-2
d_gene: NA
abundance: NA
v_gene: TRBV7-9
CDR3aa: CASSPLGIGTGELFF
CDR3nt: TGTGCCAGCAGCCCACTAGGTATAGGCACCGGGGAGCTGTTTTTT

j_gene: TRBJ2-7
d_gene: NA
abundance: NA
v_gene: TRBV6-5
CDR3aa: CASTKGRSYEQYF
CDR3nt: TGTGCCAGCACCAAGGGAAGATCCTACGAGCAGTACTTC

j_gene: TRBJ1-1
d_gene: NA
abundance: NA
v_gene: TRBV7-2
CDR3aa: CASSLAGNTEAFF
CDR3nt: TGTGCCAGCAGCTTAGCCGGGAACACTGAAGCTTTCTTT

j_gene: TRBJ2-3
d_gene: TRBD2
abundance: NA
v_gene: TRBV9
CDR3aa: CASSVAPAGEATQYF
CDR3nt: TGTGCCAGCAGCGTAGCTCCAGCGGGAGAAGCTACGCAGTATTTT

j_gene: TRBJ2-5
d_gene: NA
abundance: NA
v_gene: TRBV28
CDR3aa: CASSPTSIKTQYF
CDR3nt: TGTGCCAGCAGCCCTACTAGTATAAAGACCCAGTACTTC

j_gene: TRBJ1-1
d_gene: NA
abundance: NA
v_gene: TRBV25-1
CDR3aa: CASSQGLAEAFF
CDR3nt: TGTGCCAGCAGTCAGGGGTTGGCTGAAGCTTTCTTT

j_gene: TRBJ2-3
d_gene: TRBD1
abundance: NA
v_gene: TRBV2
CDR3aa: CASSPGDRRTDTQYF
CDR3nt: TGTGCCAGCAGTCCTGGGGACAGACGCACAGATACGCAGTATTTT

j_gene: TRBJ2-1
d_gene: NA
abundance: NA
v_gene: TRBV5-4
CDR3aa: CASSPLLEDEQFF
CDR3nt: TGTGCCAGCAGTCCCCTACTAGAAGATGAGCAGTTCTTC

j_gene: TRBJ2-7
d_gene: TRBD1
abundance: NA
v_gene: TRBV5-5
CDR3aa: CASNAGTGGFSGAVREQYF
CDR3nt: TGTGCCAGCAACGCCGGGACAGGGGGCTTTTCGGGAGCGGTTCGCGAGCAGTACTTC

j_gene: TRBJ2-1
d_gene: TRBD2
abundance: NA
v_gene: TRBV19
CDR3aa: CASSIWLADNEQFF
CDR3nt: TGTGCCAGTAGTATATGGCTAGCGGACAATGAGCAGTTCTTC

j_gene: TRBJ2-7
d_gene: TRBD2
abundance: NA
v_gene: TRBV19
CDR3aa: CASSIVGTSSGEQYF
CDR3nt: TGTGCCAGTAGTATAGTGGGGACTAGCTCCGGCGAGCAGTACTTC

j_gene: TRBJ2-7
d_gene: NA
abundance: NA
v_gene: TRBV2
CDR3aa: CASRPNRGSYYEQYF
CDR3nt: TGTGCCAGCAGACCCAACAGAGGATCCTACTACGAGCAGTACTTC

j_gene: TRBJ1-3
d_gene: NA
abundance: NA
v_gene: TRBV6-5
CDR3aa: CASSYSDSLGNTIYF
CDR3nt: TGTGCCAGCAGTTACTCCGACAGTCTAGGGAACACCATATATTTT

j_gene: TRBJ2-2
d_gene: TRBD2
abundance: NA
v_gene: TRBV6-6
CDR3aa: CATRGLAGEAGELFF
CDR3nt: TGTGCCACTAGGGGACTAGCGGGAGAAGCCGGGGAGCTGTTTTTT

j_gene: TRBJ1-1
d_gene: TRBD1
abundance: NA
v_gene: TRBV6-6
CDR3aa: CASSYDGQANTEAFF
CDR3nt: TGTGCCAGCAGTTACGACGGACAGGCGAACACTGAAGCTTTCTTT

j_gene: TRBJ2-7
d_gene: NA
abundance: NA
v_gene: TRBV7-2
CDR3aa: CASSPWASASYEQYF
CDR3nt: TGTGCCAGCAGCCCTTGGGCTAGCGCTTCCTACGAGCAGTACTTC

j_gene: TRBJ2-2
d_gene: TRBD2
abundance: NA
v_gene: TRBV9
CDR3aa: CASSGGEGAGELFF
CDR3nt: TGTGCCAGCAGCGGGGGGGAGGGAGCCGGGGAGCTGTTTTTT

j_gene: TRBJ2-3
d_gene: NA
abundance: NA
v_gene: TRBV27
CDR3aa: CASSSLIPTKVASTDTQYF
CDR3nt: TGTGCCAGCAGTTCATTAATACCGACCAAAGTTGCTAGCACAGATACGCAGTATTTT

j_gene: TRBJ2-1
d_gene: NA
abundance: few
v_gene: TRBV7-9
CDR3aa: CASSLLRQSSYNEQFF
CDR3nt: TGTGCCAGCAGCTTGCTTCGACAGAGCTCCTACAATGAGCAGTTCTTC

j_gene: TRBJ2-7
d_gene: NA
abundance: NA
v_gene: TRBV28
CDR3aa: CASSLPEYRYEQYF
CDR3nt: TGTGCCAGCAGTTTACCCGAGTACAGATACGAGCAGTACTTC

j_gene: TRBJ2-3
d_gene: NA
abundance: NA
v_gene: TRBV9
CDR3aa: CASSTGLATTDTQYF
CDR3nt: TGTGCCAGCAGCACGGGGCTAGCGACAACAGATACGCAGTATTTT

j_gene: TRBJ2-2
d_gene: NA
abundance: NA
v_gene: TRBV5-1
CDR3aa: CASRPKGDTGELFF
CDR3nt: TGCGCCAGCAGGCCGAAGGGGGACACCGGGGAGCTGTTTTTT

j_gene: TRBJ2-1
d_gene: NA
abundance: once
v_gene: TRBV19
CDR3aa: CASSIEGLTYNEQFF
CDR3nt: TGTGCCAGTAGTATAGAGGGCCTAACCTACAATGAGCAGTTCTTC